The 26 T cell receptor beta chains reported below all come from one sample, sequenced in a study of shared clonotypes between healthy human individuals. The assay was immunoSEQ multiplex PCR, and TCRdb's table has in-frame clones only and misses some. The table includes more than 850,000 clones, 75% to 85% detected once. The sequenced sample was memory CD4+ T cells from PBMCs. Subset specified: CD45RA-negative fraction. Every receptor here comes from a young man in good health. Some clones in this sample may be carry-over from other donors' samples.

The chain links TRBV6-5 to TRBJ2-3; no clear D. The V gene's germline CDR1 is MNHEY and CDR2 SVGAGI. This CDR3 has 15 amino acids. V lost 0 bases, J lost 1 base, and 8 bases lay in between. CDR3 sequence reads: CASSYSNLGTDTQYF. CDR3 DNA: TGTGCCAGCAGTTACTCGAATCTCGGCACAGATACGCAGTATTTT.

The rearrangement links TRBV6-1 to TRBJ2-5; a possible D gene is TRBD1 (6 bases). The CDR3 has 14 residues. Trimming took off 3 bases at V and 5 bases at J, with 13 bases between the two ends. Germline CDR1 reads MNHNS; CDR2 reads SASEGT. CDR3 sequence reads: CASSDLGAWETQYF. Here the CDR3 DNA reads TGTGCCAGCAGTGACTTGGGGGCGTGGGAGACCCAGTACTTC.

In its sample, this clone was seen many times. This rearrangement joins TRBV27 to TRBJ1-5, with D maybe TRBD1 (5 bases). The CDR3 covers 14 residues. Trimming removed 6 bases at V and 4 bases at J, with 13 bases between. Germline V lookup: CDR1 MNHEY, CDR2 SMNVEV (reference sequence). CDR3: CASRRAGWNQPQHF. CDR3 nucleotide sequence: TGTGCCAGCAGACGGGCAGGGTGGAATCAGCCCCAGCATTTT.

The CDR3: CASSQFTGGHNEQFF. The CDR3 DNA reads TGTGCCAGCAGCCAATTTACGGGAGGGCACAATGAGCAGTTCTTC. V and J are TRBV14 and TRBJ2-1; 8 bases map to TRBD2. In germline, CDR1 is SGHDN, CDR2 FVKESK. Losses at the gene ends were 2 bases for V and 5 bases for J; bases not matched to a gene: 5. The CDR3 length is 15 residues.

CDR3 in amino acids: CASTALVGNGYQETQYF. The DNA of the CDR3 is TGTGCCAGCACCGCCCTGGTAGGCAATGGGTACCAAGAGACCCAGTACTTC. The V and J genes are TRBV7-9 and TRBJ2-5; D remains unclear. This CDR3 spans 17 amino acids. The V end was cut by 7 bases, the J end by 0 bases, with 21 bases between. Germline values: CDR1 SEHNR, CDR2 FQNEAQ (reference sequence).

The chain couples TRBV7-3 to TRBJ2-5, with D perhaps being TRBD1 or TRBD2 (5 bases each). Trimming took 0 bases from V and 1 from J, leaving 12 bases between them. This CDR3 is 16 amino acids long. Per germline, CDR1 SGHTA and CDR2 FQGTGA. CDR3 protein: CASSLTSLGAQETQYF. CDR3 DNA: TGTGCCAGCAGCTTAACCTCCCTCGGGGCCCAAGAGACCCAGTACTTC.

V gene TRBV11-2 combines with J gene TRBJ2-3, with D uncertain. The CDR3 length is 15 residues. Germline loops: CDR1 SGHAT, CDR2 FQNNGV. Deletions cut 3 bases from V and 0 bases from J, with 10 bases between. CDR3 sequence reads: CASSFVTPSTDTQYF. The CDR3 DNA follows: TGTGCCAGCAGCTTTGTAACACCCAGCACAGATACGCAGTATTTT.

The CDR3 region is CASSITWTGGFGTGELFF. CDR3 in DNA: TGTGCCAGCAGCATAACCTGGACAGGGGGATTCGGCACCGGGGAGCTGTTTTTT. The chain couples TRBV7-9 to TRBJ2-2; 10 bases fit TRBD1. CDR1 and CDR2 (germline): SEHNR, FQNEAQ (reference sequence). This CDR3 is built from 18 residues. V lost 5 bases to trimming and J lost 4 bases; unmatched junction nucleotides: 13.

Of note for this clone: A far larger clone is one nucleotide away, so this likely arose from a read error. The chain carries TRBV7-6 and TRBJ2-7; D remains unclear. V was trimmed by 1 base and J by 6 bases, leaving 10 bases between them. This CDR3 is built from 13 residues. CDR1 SGHVS and CDR2 FNYEAQ come from the germline V gene. CDR3 amino acids: CASSLGRNSEQYF. CDR3 nucleotides: TGTGCCAGCAGCTTAGGGCGGAACAGCGAGCAGTACTTC. The variable domain in full, with the rest retrieved from reference TRBV7-6 and TRBJ2-7, is GAGVSQSPRYKVTKRGQDVALRCDPISGHVSLYWYRQALGQGPEFLTYFNYEAQQDKSGLPNDRFSAERPEGSISTLTIQRTEQRDSAMYRCASSLGRNSEQYFGPGTRLTVT.

The chain uses TRBV5-6 and TRBJ2-3, with TRBD2 matching 8 bases. V was pared by 0 bases and J by 2 bases, with 2 bases of the junction left unmatched. Germline CDR1 is SGHDT and CDR2 is YYEEEE. CDR3 length equals 15 residues. The CDR3 nucleotides read TGTGCCAGCAGCTTGGTTAGCGGGACCACAGATACGCAGTATTTT. Protein: CASSLVSGTTDTQYF.

V usage is TRBV29-1 and J usage is TRBJ1-4; maybe TRBD1 (5 bases). With 7 bases removed from V and 3 bases from J, the gap between germline ends came to 9 bases. Germline V gene data show CDR1 as SQVTM and CDR2 as ANQGSEA. The length of the CDR3 is 12 residues. In DNA, the CDR3 is TGCAGCGGGGGGGATGCTAATGAAAAACTGTTTTTT. Translated, it gives CSGGDANEKLFF.

In its sample, this clone was seen a few times. The CDR3 here is CASSRRTDLNTEAFF. The CDR3, as DNA: TGTGCCAGCTCACGAAGGACAGATCTGAACACTGAAGCTTTCTTT. The rearrangement uses TRBV18 and TRBJ1-1, with a possible D match to TRBD1 (6 bases). The CDR3 runs to 15 residues. With 4 bases removed from V and 0 bases from J, the gap between germline ends came to 12 bases. Germline V gene sequence: CDR1 KGHSH, CDR2 LQKENI. The variable domain in full, completed from reference TRBV18 and TRBJ1-1, reads NAGVMQNPRHLVRRRGQEARLRCSPMKGHSHVYWYRQLPEEGLKFMVYLQKENIIDESGMPKERFSAEFPKEGPSILRIQQVVRGDSAAYFCASSRRTDLNTEAFFGQGTRLTVV.

CDR3 protein: CASSGSGLPLEQYF. The CDR3 DNA reads TGTGCCAGCAGTGGTAGCGGCCTCCCTCTCGAGCAGTACTTC. V gene TRBV27 combines with J gene TRBJ2-7; the D gene is possibly TRBD2 (6 bases). CDR1 MNHEY and CDR2 SMNVEV come from the germline V gene (reference sequence). CDR3 length: 14 amino acids. V dropped 5 bases and J dropped 6 bases, with 17 bases sitting between them.

The chain couples TRBV27 to TRBJ1-1; no clear D gene. There are 16 residues in the CDR3. Germline CDR1 reads MNHEY; CDR2 reads SMNVEV (reference sequence). The V and J ends lost 6 bases and 11 bases respectively, with 28 bases between them. In DNA, the CDR3 is TGTGCCAGCAGCTCCTTGGGAGGACGGCTCCCTGTGAAGGCTTTCTTT. Protein: CASSSLGGRLPVKAFF.

The genes are TRBV9 and TRBJ1-3, with D possibly TRBD1 on 5 matching bases. Between the trimmed V and J ends, which lost 3 bases and 2 bases, there was a span of 12 bases. The CDR3 has 15 residues. Germline assignment: CDR1 SGDLS and CDR2 YYNGEE. Here the CDR3 reads CASSDWGDPGNTIYF. CDR3 coding DNA: TGTGCCAGCAGCGACTGGGGGGATCCTGGAAACACCATATATTTT.

The V call is TRBV7-3, the J call TRBJ2-7; D tentatively reads TRBD1 or TRBD2 (5 bases each). The V gene's germline CDR1 is SGHTA and CDR2 FQGTGA. V was clipped by 5 bases and J by 6 bases, with 14 bases between them. This CDR3 has 13 residues. CDR3 amino acids: CASSDAPGPEQYF. DNA for the CDR3: TGTGCCAGCAGCGACGCCCCGGGGCCCGAGCAGTACTTC. Full variable domain (rest looked up from reference TRBV7-3 and TRBJ2-7): GAGVSQTPSNKVTEKGKYVELRCDPISGHTALYWYRQSLGQGPEFLIYFQGTGAADDSGLPNDRFFAVRPEGSVSTLKIQRTERGDSAVYLCASSDAPGPEQYFGPGTRLTVT.

This clone was seen many times. The CDR3 loop is CASSPGLVFNEQFF. The CDR3 bases are TGTGCCAGCAGCCCGGGACTAGTCTTCAATGAGCAGTTCTTC. The chain carries TRBV7-2 and TRBJ2-1; 8 positions match TRBD2. In germline, CDR1 is SGHTA, CDR2 FQGNSA. The V gene end was trimmed by 5 bases and the J gene end by 6 bases; junction bases not matched to a gene: 6. This CDR3 is built from 14 residues.

The chain combines TRBV29-1 with TRBJ1-1, with TRBD1 matching 11 bases. With V trimmed by 7 bases and J by 6 bases, 7 bases remained unmatched. This CDR3 contains 13 residues. Germline V gene lookup returns CDR1 SQVTM and CDR2 ANQGSEA. CDR3 DNA: TGCAGCGCAAACGGACAGGGGGCCTCTGAAGCTTTCTTT. Protein sequence: CSANGQGASEAFF.

The chain couples TRBV19 to TRBJ1-2; 7 positions match TRBD1. Unmatched junction bases numbered 10, after V lost 4 bases and J lost 8 bases. The germline V gene encodes CDR1 LNHDA and CDR2 SQIVND (reference sequence). The CDR3 spans 14 residues. CDR3 sequence: CASSSGQAAGGYTF. The CDR3 nucleotides are TGTGCCAGTAGTAGCGGACAGGCGGCTGGAGGCTACACCTTC.

Concerning this clone itself: Other DNA sequences of this sample code for an identical CDR3. The genes are TRBV2 and TRBJ2-6; D is undetermined. CDR1 and CDR2 (germline): SNHLY, FYNNEI. The CDR3 runs to 15 residues. The germline V and J ends were trimmed by 2 bases and 0 bases, with 5 bases remaining between them. The CDR3 loop reads CASSESDSGANVLTF. The CDR3 nucleotides are TGTGCCAGCAGTGAATCCGACTCTGGGGCCAACGTCCTGACTTTC.

The V call is TRBV6-1, the J call TRBJ1-2; 11 nucleotides line up with TRBD1. J lost 5 bases, V lost 1 base, and 9 bases had no gene match. Germline V gives CDR1 MNHNS, CDR2 SASEGT. CDR3 length: 17 amino acids. CDR3 nucleotides: TGTGCCAGCAGTGAAGGTGTTTGGACAGGGGGCTGGTATGGCTACACCTTC. Translating gives CASSEGVWTGGWYGYTF.

V usage is TRBV4-3 and J usage is TRBJ2-2, with D possibly matching TRBD2 (5 bases). The CDR3 spans 16 residues. Trimming took off 4 bases at V and 1 base at J, with 13 bases between the two ends. The germline V gene encodes CDR1 LGHNA and CDR2 YSLEER. The CDR3 reads CASSPQVGRNTGELFF. CDR3 nucleotides: TGCGCCAGCAGCCCCCAAGTTGGGAGGAACACCGGGGAGCTGTTTTTT.

The J gene is TRBJ1-5, the V gene TRBV28; D gene uncertain. The ends were cut back, 7 bases at V and 7 bases at J, with 17 bases in the middle. The CDR3 is made up of 14 amino acids. Per germline, CDR1 MDHEN and CDR2 SYDVKM. The CDR3 sequence: CASTSGGYRQPQHF. DNA of the CDR3: TGTGCCAGCACCTCAGGAGGGTATCGACAGCCCCAGCATTTT.

The chain links TRBV21-1 to TRBJ1-4; the DNA was not used to check the table's D call, TRBD1. TRBV21-1 is assigned pseudogene status. There are 13 residues in the CDR3. CDR3 residues: CASSIAGFEKLFF. CDR3 DNA sequence: TGTGCCAGCAGCATTGCAGGGTTTGAAAAACTGTTTTTT.

This rearrangement joins TRBV6-5 to TRBJ2-2; D is possibly TRBD2 (6 bases). The germline V and J ends were trimmed by 6 bases and 4 bases, with 15 bases remaining between them. Germline loops: CDR1 MNHEY, CDR2 SVGAGI. This CDR3 comprises 15 residues. CDR3 region: CASSHPPGVTGELFF. The CDR3 nucleotides are TGTGCCAGCAGCCACCCTCCGGGGGTCACCGGGGAGCTGTTTTTT.

This chain connects TRBV7-2 to TRBJ2-7, with 12 bases that match TRBD1. There are 16 residues in the CDR3. Germline CDR1 and CDR2: SGHTA and FQGNSA. Unmatched junction bases numbered 5, after V lost 0 bases and J lost 5 bases. The CDR3 nucleotides are TGTGCCAGCAGCTTAGCCCCGGGACAGGGGGCCCACGAGCAGTACTTC. It encodes CASSLAPGQGAHEQYF.